This T cell receptor (beta chain) was recorded in a study of T-cell reconstitution after alpha-beta-depleted transplantation in children. The study's findings and limits: It was reported that alpha-beta T cells came from several hundred expanded graft clones (about two months after transplant).

This clonotype was seen ten or more times. Its antigen is not known. TCRbeta library construction was performed incorporating unique molecular identifiers. TCRdb independently ran MiXCR on the PCR reads; one entry per CDR3 protein. This table has about 830,000 distinct CDR3 sequences, roughly 15% appearing once. The sequencing used PBMCs, mostly from graft donor cells, collected 360 days after TCRalphabeta/CD19-depleted stem cell transplant. The receptor was derived from a male patient between 10 and 17 years old who had a stem cell transplant for acute lymphoblastic leukemia, so the T cells may come from the graft donor.

Here the CDR3 reads CASSPTGQRFFVYEQYF. The DNA for the CDR3 is TGTGCCAGCAGCCCGACGGGACAGCGTTTTTTTGTCTACGAGCAGTACTTC. The genes are TRBV5-6 and TRBJ2-7, with 7 bases identical to TRBD1. CDR1 and CDR2 (germline): SGHDT, YYEEEE. The ends lost 4 bases at V and 3 bases at J; junction bases unmatched: 16. The length of the CDR3 is 17 residues.